This T cell receptor (beta chain) was sequenced for a study of tumor-infiltrating lymphocytes in primary liver carcinoma. General study findings and limits: Compared with blood, tumor repertoires held significantly more in their top 250 clones.

Germline V gene data show CDR1 as KGHDR and CDR2 as SFDVKD. The junction had 3 bases not matched to a gene; V was cut back by 3 bases and J by 0 bases. CDR3 length: 17 amino acids. Taking roughly 18-32 mg of unsorted bulk tissue, the authors co-extracted RNA and DNA. Every tumor yielded five separate sampled regions. A constant-region primer served to make TCR beta cDNA from roughly 540 ng total RNA. Modified slightly, ARM-PCR produced TCR beta libraries over three nested multiplex PCR rounds. Investigators reported that the first two PCR rounds, at about 9 cycles each, used TRBV1-TRBV30 forward primers with a C-beta reverse primer. TCRdb independently ran MiXCR on the multiplex PCR reads; one entry per CDR3 protein. The sample lists approximately 120,000 distinct CDR3 sequences; roughly three fifths were seen once. Note on this clonotype: Its target is not known.

Sequenced input: liver tumor tissue from sampling region 3. As to subset: tumor region T3, left-lateral pole. This clonotype was obtained from a woman aged 55-75 years with primary liver carcinoma and hepatitis B virus infection. V and J are TRBV24-1 and TRBJ2-2; 10 bases are shared with TRBD2. CDR3 coding DNA: TGTGCCACCAGTGATCTTAGCGGGGGGTCGAACACCGGGGAGCTGTTTTTT. It yields the protein CATSDLSGGSNTGELFF.